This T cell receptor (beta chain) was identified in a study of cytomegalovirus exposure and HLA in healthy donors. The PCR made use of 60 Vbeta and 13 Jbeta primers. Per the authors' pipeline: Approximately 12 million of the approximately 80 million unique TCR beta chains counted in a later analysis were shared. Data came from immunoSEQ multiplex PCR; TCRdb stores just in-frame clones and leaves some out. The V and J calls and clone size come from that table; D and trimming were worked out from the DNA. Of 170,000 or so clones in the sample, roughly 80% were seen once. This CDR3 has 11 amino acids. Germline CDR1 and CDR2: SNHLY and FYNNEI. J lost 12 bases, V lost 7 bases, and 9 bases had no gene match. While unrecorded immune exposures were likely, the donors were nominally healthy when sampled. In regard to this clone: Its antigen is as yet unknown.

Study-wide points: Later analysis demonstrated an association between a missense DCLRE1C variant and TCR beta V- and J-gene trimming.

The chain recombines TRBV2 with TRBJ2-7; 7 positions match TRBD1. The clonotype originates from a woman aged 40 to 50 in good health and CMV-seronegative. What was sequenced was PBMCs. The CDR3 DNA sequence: TGTGCCAGCATGTATGACCGGGACAGGTACTTC. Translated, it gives CASMYDRDRYF. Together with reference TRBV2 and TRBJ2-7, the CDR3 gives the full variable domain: EPEVTQTPSHQVTQMGQEVILRCVPISNHLYFYWYRQILGQKVEFLVSFYNNEISEKSEIFDDQFSVERPDGSNFTLKIRSTKLEDSAMYFCASMYDRDRYFGPGTRLTVT.